This TCR beta chain is from a study of blood T cell repertoires in COVID-19. Overall study context: Sample material is recorded as cDNA or gDNA derived from T cells, B-cell-depleted T cells, or PBMCs.

The CDR3 sequence is 14 residues long. Germline values: CDR1 SGDLS, CDR2 YYNGEE. J lost 7 bases, V lost 4 bases, and 6 bases had no gene match. In this sample, this clone turned up a few times. The data were produced by immunoSEQ multiplex PCR, yet TCRdb's version contains in-frame clones alone and is incomplete. The sample has approximately 160,000 clones; around 87% are singletons. The sequence was collected from a man between 60 and 75 years old with COVID-19, enrolled during active disease. The rearrangement uses TRBV9 and TRBJ1-4, with 8 nucleotides matching TRBD1. Sequencing input: peripheral blood. The chain's CDR3 is CASSPRQGPEKLFF. As DNA, the CDR3 is TGTGCCAGCAGCCCACGACAGGGGCCTGAAAAACTGTTTTTT. Full variable domain (rest looked up from reference TRBV9 and TRBJ1-4): DSGVTQTPKHLITATGQRVTLRCSPRSGDLSVYWYQQSLDQGLQFLIQYYNGEERAKGNILERFSAQQFPDLHSELNLSSLELGDSALYFCASSPRQGPEKLFFGSGTQLSVL.